This T cell receptor beta chain was sequenced for a study of early T cells in non-severe SARS-CoV-2 infection (dated by TCRdb to the early 2020s). About the study as a whole: TCR sequencing used bulk RNA from unsorted whole blood, so alpha and beta chains could not be paired. Broad study findings and their caveats: Matching against VDJdb was skewed toward anti-spike CD8 responses, likely underestimated virus-specific expansions, and missed private and CD4 specificities.

A case-control design nested within a healthcare worker cohort in London, UK, was used, with weekly nasopharyngeal swab PCR tests and blood sampling performed. Between 23 and 31 March 2020, the week of the UK lockdown, healthcare workers were enrolled and then followed up weekly for as long as 16 weeks. Library construction relied on 5' RACE. Sequenced on a NextSeq 500. To correct for sequencing error and PCR bias, the TCR library protocol tagged individual cDNA molecules with unique molecular identifiers. Sequencing covered both TCR alpha and beta chains, and within each sample the abundances of alpha and beta sequences were tightly co-correlated. From the authors' description of their analysis: Decombinator V4 was used to annotate TCR sequences for V gene, J gene and CDR3. Expanded TCRs were defined as changing significantly between any two time points under a Poisson model with p below 0.0001. TCR abundances were normalised to the total number of TCRs sequenced in each sample and reported as counts per million. TRAV1-2 paired with TRAJ12, TRAJ20 or TRAJ33 defined MAIT TCRs, while TRAV10 paired with TRAJ18 defined iNKT TCRs. A search of VDJdb, accessed on 1 November 2021, was run for TCRs annotated to CMV, EBV and SARS-CoV-2, with TCRs annotated for multiple antigens excluded. TCRdb applied fastp at Q25 and MiXCR to the public reads, then kept only in-frame beta chains. CDR3 protein sequences are deduplicated, and each keeps its most common genes and DNA. Here the V and J calls rest on TCRdb's processing, not on the authors' analysis. The table for this sample lists around 40,000 distinct CDR3 sequences; under 8% of them were counted only once. Jointly, the top ten make up 4.5% to 7.5% of the sample.

From cysteine to phenylalanine, the CDR3 is 14 amino acids long. Only the CDR3 DNA is retained, 42 bases long and in frame from the first base. Reading the germline V gene gives CDR1 SGHVS and CDR2 FNYEAQ. The junction shows trimming of 4 bases on V and 5 bases on J, and the gene matches do not reach 8 bases of it. In the case of this clonotype: Its antigen specificity is not known. No base qualities exist here, and no much larger clone lies one base off it.

What was sequenced was whole blood. The origin of this receptor is an adult who was a healthcare worker with PCR-confirmed SARS-CoV-2 infection or an uninfected control (not recorded which). Recombination joined TRBV7-6 with TRBJ2-7; 7 of the junction bases match TRBD2. CDR3 sequence: CASSSGGFTNEQYF. The DNA is as follows: TGTGCCAGCAGCTCCGGGGGGTTTACCAACGAGCAGTACTTC. Supplemented by the reference TRBV7-6 and TRBJ2-7 proteins around the CDR3, the complete variable domain is GAGVSQSPRYKVTKRGQDVALRCDPISGHVSLYWYRQALGQGPEFLTYFNYEAQQDKSGLPNDRFSAERPEGSISTLTIQRTEQRDSAMYRCASSSGGFTNEQYFGPGTRLTVT.